The rows below give T cell receptor beta chains drawn from one sample of a study of T cells in Graves' hyperthyroidism and ophthalmopathy. TCRdb reanalysed the multiplex PCR reads using MiXCR and keeps one entry per CDR3 protein. In the table there are a few hundred thousand distinct CDR3 sequences, approximately 44% of which are singletons. Sequencing was done on a sample of peripheral blood or thyroid tissue (not recorded which). The receptors originated from an adult woman with Graves' disease, either hyperthyroidism or ophthalmopathy (not recorded which). CDR3s include the opening cysteine and the closing phenylalanine or tryptophan. A D gene is named only where the DNA matches it firmly. Expanded clones are given a class, and other clones once, few, many or no size at all.

d_call	clone_size	v_call	j_call	cdr3_nt	cdr3_aa
TRBD1	few	TRBV2	TRBJ2-6	TGTGCCAGCCACAGAGGGGGCCCTGGGGCCAACGTCCTGACTTTC	CASHRGGPGANVLTF
.	.	TRBV2	TRBJ1-5	TGTGCCAGCTCACCACGGGGGCCCGGACAAAGCAATCAGCCCCAGCATTTT	CASSPRGPGQSNQPQHF
.	.	TRBV24-1	TRBJ2-7	TGTGCCACCAGTAAAGACTCCTACGAGCAGTACTTC	CATSKDSYEQYF
TRBD1	.	TRBV7-2	TRBJ1-4	TGTGCCAGCAGCTTATTTGGGGACAGGGATGAAAAACTGTTTTTT	CASSLFGDRDEKLFF
TRBD1	many	TRBV20-1	TRBJ2-7	TGCAGTGCTAGGAGGACAGGGGGCGCGTCGTACGAGCAGTACTTC	CSARRTGGASYEQYF
.	many	TRBV6-1	TRBJ1-6	TGTGCCAGCAGTGAACAAGCCGTAGGGATTTCACCCCTCCACTTT	CASSEQAVGISPLHF
.	.	TRBV14	TRBJ2-7	TGTGCCAGCGGAGCCTACGAGCAGTACTTC	CASGAYEQYF
.	many	TRBV7-6	TRBJ2-7	TGTGCCAGCAGCTTGGCCGGAGGGGGGGCCGAGCAGTACTTC	CASSLAGGGAEQYF
TRBD1	many	TRBV5-5	TRBJ2-6	TGTGCCAGCAGCCCGGGACAGGGGGCTCGTCTTCTTTCCTGGGCCAACGTCCTGACTTTC	CASSPGQGARLLSWANVLTF
TRBD1	many	TRBV5-1	TRBJ1-6	TGCGCCAGCGGACAGGGCATTAATTCACCCCTCCACTTT	CASGQGINSPLHF
.	many	TRBV7-9	TRBJ2-5	TGTGCCAGCGATTTCAGGGGCCGACCCCAAGAGACCCAGTACTTC	CASDFRGRPQETQYF
TRBD2	.	TRBV10-3	TRBJ2-7	TGTGCCGGCAATCGGGAGGCTCCCTACGAGCAGTACTTC	CAGNREAPYEQYF
.	many	TRBV7-9	TRBJ1-1	TGTGCCAGCAGCAATCAGATCGCGAACACTGAAGCTTTCTTT	CASSNQIANTEAFF
.	.	TRBV7-9	TRBJ1-5	TGTGCCAGCAGCTTAGTCGATAACAATCAGCCCCAGCATTTT	CASSLVDNNQPQHF
TRBD2	.	TRBV7-3	TRBJ2-2	TGTGCCAGCAGCTTATCCGGGACTAGCGGGAGTCGGACCGGGGAGCTGTTTTTT	CASSLSGTSGSRTGELFF
.	few	TRBV4-1	TRBJ2-7	TGCGCCAGCAGCCAAGGGGGGGGACAGTCCTACGAGCAGTACTTC	CASSQGGGQSYEQYF
.	few	TRBV10-1	TRBJ2-2	TGCGCCAGCAGTGAGTCGGAACAGGGCCCCGGGGAGCTGTTTTTT	CASSESEQGPGELFF
.	many	TRBV12-3/TRBV12-4	TRBJ2-7	TGTGCCAGCAGTCGACTCCGCTACGAGCAGTACTTC	CASSRLRYEQYF
.	.	TRBV7-9	TRBJ2-7	TGTGCCAGCAGCCAACGGACATTCTCCTACGAGCAGTACTTC	CASSQRTFSYEQYF
.	many	TRBV4-2	TRBJ1-2	TGTGCCAGCAGCCAAGATCGTTGGGGGGGTTCTGATGGCTACACCTTC	CASSQDRWGGSDGYTF
TRBD2	many	TRBV7-9	TRBJ2-7	TGTGCCAGCAGCTCCCCCGGGACTAGTGGCGAGCAGTACTTC	CASSSPGTSGEQYF
TRBD2	many	TRBV5-1	TRBJ2-7	TGCGCCAGCAGGGCTAGCGGGAACAACGAGCAGTACTTC	CASRASGNNEQYF
.	.	TRBV7-2	TRBJ2-5	TGTGCCAGCAGCTTTCAACGGGTTAATGAGGCCCAGTACTTC	CASSFQRVNEAQYF
.	.	TRBV2	TRBJ1-5	TGTGCCAGCAGACAGGGTGGAAGCAATCAGCCCCAGCATTTT	CASRQGGSNQPQHF
.	few	TRBV20-1	TRBJ2-2	TGCAGTGCTAGACCAGACGCAAGGGAGTCCGGGGAGCTGTTTTTT	CSARPDARESGELFF
TRBD1	.	TRBV14	TRBJ1-1	TGTGCCAGCAGCCACCGGGACAGGGGGGGTACTGAAGCTTTCTTT	CASSHRDRGGTEAFF
.	many	TRBV7-9	TRBJ2-2	TGTGCCAGCAGCGGCGACAGATACACCGGGGAGCTGTTTTTT	CASSGDRYTGELFF
.	.	TRBV20-1	TRBJ2-7	TGCAGTGCTAGGTCGGCCGCCGAGCAGTACTTC	CSARSAAEQYF
.	many	TRBV10-1	TRBJ2-2	TGCGCCAGCAACGAGGCAAACACCGGGGAGCTGTTTTTT	CASNEANTGELFF
.	.	TRBV5-1	TRBJ2-6	TGCGCCAGCGGCTCCCGGGACCCTGGGGCCAACGTCCTGACTTTC	CASGSRDPGANVLTF
TRBD1	many	TRBV7-2	TRBJ1-5	TGTGCCAGCAGCTTAGCCCCCATTCAGGGGGCGAAGGGGAACTATCAGCCCCAGCATTTT	CASSLAPIQGAKGNYQPQHF
.	many	TRBV20-1	TRBJ1-1	TGCAGTGCTGAGGGATCCGGAGTGAACACTGAAGCTTTCTTT	CSAEGSGVNTEAFF
.	.	TRBV20-1	TRBJ1-6	TGCAGTGCCCTGACGGGGGGATCCAATCAGCCCCTCCACTTT	CSALTGGSNQPLHF
TRBD2	.	TRBV7-8	TRBJ2-5	TGTGCCAGCTCTTACCTCGGACTAGTTCAAGAGACCCAGTACTTC	CASSYLGLVQETQYF
TRBD1	many	TRBV4-1	TRBJ1-1	TGCGCCAGCAGCCAAGGGGGACAGGGGGCCCCCGGGGCTGAAGCTTTCTTT	CASSQGGQGAPGAEAFF
.	few	TRBV27	TRBJ1-1	TGTGCCAGCAGTCCGGCTATTAACACTGAAGCTTTCTTT	CASSPAINTEAFF
.	.	TRBV7-9	TRBJ1-3	TGTGCCAGCAGCTCACGACGTAACTCTGGAAACACCATATATTTT	CASSSRRNSGNTIYF
.	.	TRBV14	TRBJ1-6	TGTGCCAGCAGCGGTGGTAAGGGGGATAATTCACCCCTCCACTTT	CASSGGKGDNSPLHF
.	many	TRBV2	TRBJ2-5	TGTGCCAGCAGGACAGGGAGGGAGACCCAGTACTTC	CASRTGRETQYF
.	.	TRBV27	TRBJ2-1	TGTGCCAGCAGTTACGACCAGTACAATGAGCAGTTCTTC	CASSYDQYNEQFF
TRBD2	many	TRBV19	TRBJ2-7	TGTGCCAGTAGTATAGTTCCAGCGGGAGAATCCGAGCAGTACTTC	CASSIVPAGESEQYF
.	.	TRBV9	TRBJ2-5	TGTACCAGCAGCGTGGGACCGACTCAAGAGACCCAGTACTTC	CTSSVGPTQETQYF
.	.	TRBV7-7	TRBJ2-7	TGTGCTAGCAGCTTAAGTTTGGCAGGGAGGACCGAGCAGTACTTC	CASSLSLAGRTEQYF
TRBD1	once	TRBV2	TRBJ1-2	TGTGCCAGCAGTGATACAGGGGCTGCGGAGGGCTACACCTTC	CASSDTGAAEGYTF
.	many	TRBV4-1	TRBJ2-7	TGCGCCAGCAGCCGGACTTCAGGGATAGGAGAGCAGTACTTC	CASSRTSGIGEQYF
.	.	TRBV6-5	TRBJ2-3	TGTGCCAGCAGTTACCGGGTGGGCTATCCGCAGTATTTT	CASSYRVGYPQYF
.	.	TRBV25-1	TRBJ1-1	TGTGCCAGCAGTGATCTGGACACCAAGAACACTGAAGCTTTCTTT	CASSDLDTKNTEAFF
.	.	TRBV2	TRBJ1-1	TGTGCCAGCAGTCCAGACTCGGGGGCGACTGAAGCTTTCTTT	CASSPDSGATEAFF
TRBD1	many	TRBV28	TRBJ2-7	TGTGCCAGCAGCGGGACAGAGATACTCTACGAGCAGTACTTC	CASSGTEILYEQYF
.	.	TRBV6-2/TRBV6-3	TRBJ2-7	TGTGCCAGCAGTTACTCCAGGAGCGCCTACGAGCAGTACTTC	CASSYSRSAYEQYF
TRBD1	.	TRBV7-2	TRBJ1-2	TGTGCCAGCAGCTTCAAACTCGGGACAGGGAACTATGGCTACACCTTC	CASSFKLGTGNYGYTF
TRBD2	many	TRBV5-1	TRBJ2-5	TGCGCCAGCAGCTTGGCCTTGGCGGGAGGACACCAAGAGACCCAGTACTTC	CASSLALAGGHQETQYF